A single sample is the source of the 22 T cell receptor beta chains below, sequenced in a study of blood T cell repertoires in COVID-19. Sequencing used immunoSEQ multiplex PCR; TCRdb keeps in-frame clones, though not all of them. The sample yields under 400,000 clones, 65% to 90% seen once. Sequenced material: PBMCs or T cells enriched from blood (not recorded which). These receptors all stem from a woman aged 40 to 50 with acute COVID-19.

J is TRBJ1-2 and V is TRBV6-5, with D possibly being TRBD1 (6 bases). The CDR3 has 15 amino acids. Germline V CDR1 and CDR2: MNHEY, SVGAGI. V gave up 2 bases and J gave up 7 bases, with 17 bases separating them. DNA for the CDR3: TGTGCCAGCAGTTACACGGCGACAGGAGTTGGTGGCTACACCTTC. Protein: CASSYTATGVGGYTF.

This chain links TRBV9 with TRBJ1-1, with D hard to call. The CDR3 is made up of 16 amino acids. Per the germline V gene, CDR1 is SGDLS and CDR2 is YYNGEE. Trimming cost V 0 bases and J 1 base, with 13 bases left between them. The CDR3 protein is CASSVARGVPNTEAFF. DNA for the CDR3: TGTGCCAGCAGCGTAGCCCGGGGAGTCCCGAACACTGAAGCTTTCTTT.

The chain employs TRBV4-2 and TRBJ2-1; D perhaps matches TRBD2 (6 bases). The germline V and J ends were trimmed by 1 base and 10 bases, with 17 bases remaining between them. Germline CDR1 LGHNA, CDR2 YNFKEQ. The CDR3 runs to 15 residues. The CDR3 loop reads CASSQVEAGKDEQFF. CDR3 DNA: TGTGCCAGCAGCCAAGTCGAGGCGGGGAAGGACGAGCAGTTCTTC.

V gene TRBV7-9 combines with J gene TRBJ1-6; tentatively, D is TRBD1 (5 bases). The CDR3 is made up of 13 amino acids. Trimming took 3 bases from V and 9 from J, leaving 9 bases between them. In germline, CDR1 is SEHNR, CDR2 FQNEAQ (reference sequence). The DNA of the CDR3 is TGTGCCAGCAGCTTGTCAGGGTTTTCACCCCTCCACTTT. Protein sequence: CASSLSGFSPLHF.

This chain connects TRBV19 to TRBJ2-1; tentative D call: TRBD1 (5 bases). Trimming stripped 3 bases from V and 8 bases from J, with 14 bases between. CDR3 length: 14 residues. Germline V lookup: CDR1 LNHDA, CDR2 SQIVND (reference sequence). Here the CDR3 reads CASSMGPTVDEQFF. Written as DNA, the CDR3 is TGTGCCAGTAGTATGGGGCCAACAGTAGATGAGCAGTTCTTC. Variable domain in full (rest from reference TRBV19 and TRBJ2-1): DGGITQSPKYLFRKEGQNVTLSCEQNLNHDAMYWYRQDPGQGLRLIYYSQIVNDFQKGDIAEGYSVSREKKESFPLTVTSAQKNPTAFYLCASSMGPTVDEQFFGPGTRLTVL.

This clone was seen a few times. The gene calls are TRBV6-5 and TRBJ1-2; D gene ambiguous. The ends were cut back, 7 bases at V and 8 bases at J, with 11 bases in the middle. This CDR3 has 11 amino acids. CDR1 is MNHEY, CDR2 SVGAGI, per germline. CDR3 amino acids: CASTAGYGYTF. CDR3 DNA sequence: TGTGCCAGCACCGCCGGGTACGGCTACACCTTC.

V is TRBV5-1 and J is TRBJ1-6; 8 bases fit TRBD1. Germline-derived CDR1 and CDR2 are SGHRS and YFSETQ. The trim removed 5 bases at V and 5 bases at J, leaving 0 bases unmatched. The CDR3 loop spans 13 amino acids. The CDR3 sequence is CASRDRDNSPLHF. CDR3 DNA sequence: TGCGCCAGCAGGGACAGGGATAATTCACCCCTCCACTTT.

This clone was observed a single time. The J gene is TRBJ2-2, the V gene TRBV18, with 11 bases lining up with TRBD2. This CDR3 has 17 amino acids. CDR1 is KGHSH, CDR2 LQKENI, per germline. V gave up 0 bases and J gave up 5 bases; unmatched junction bases: 5. As DNA, the CDR3 is TGTGCCAGCTCACCACCTGGGACTAGCGGAGGAACCGGGGAGCTGTTTTTT. It codes for CASSPPGTSGGTGELFF.

V is TRBV6-5 and J is TRBJ1-1, with D perhaps matching TRBD1 (6 bases). Trimming shortened V by 0 bases and J by 2 bases, and 10 bases separated the two germline ends. This CDR3 region has 15 residues. CDR1 is MNHEY and CDR2 is SVGAGI in the germline V gene. This chain's CDR3 is CASSYSRGINTEAFF. The DNA of the CDR3 is TGTGCCAGCAGTTACTCAAGGGGGATTAACACTGAAGCTTTCTTT.

The chain combines TRBV7-9 with TRBJ1-2, with D unclear. This CDR3 region has 13 residues. Trimming removed 5 bases at V and 0 bases at J, with 7 bases between. CDR1 and CDR2 from the germline V gene are SEHNR and FQNEAQ (reference sequence). As DNA, the CDR3 is TGTGCCAGCAGCCTGGGAGCTAACTATGGCTACACCTTC. This codes for CASSLGANYGYTF. The entire variable domain, with the rest obtained from reference TRBV7-9 and TRBJ1-2, is as follows: DTGVSQNPRHKITKRGQNVTFRCDPISEHNRLYWYRQTLGQGPEFLTYFQNEAQLEKSRLLSDRFSAERPKGSFSTLEIQRTEQGDSAMYLCASSLGANYGYTFGSGTRLTVV.

There are a few counts of this clone. This chain links TRBV28 with TRBJ1-1; TRBD1 is a possible D gene (6 bases). The CDR3 is 16 amino acids. The germline V gene encodes CDR1 MDHEN and CDR2 SYDVKM. The ends were cut back, 8 bases at V and 0 bases at J, with 19 bases in the middle. CDR3 coding DNA: TGTGCCAGCGAAACGGCCGGCACAGGGATGAACACTGAAGCTTTCTTT. Protein: CASETAGTGMNTEAFF.

J is TRBJ2-1 and V is TRBV7-2; the match to TRBD1 covers 7 bases. The CDR3 length is 17 residues. Germline assignment: CDR1 SGHTA and CDR2 FQGNSA. J was trimmed by 0 bases and V by 5 bases; bases with no gene match: 10. The CDR3 DNA reads as TGTGCCAGCAGCGCACCCACAGGGGTCCTCTCCTACAATGAGCAGTTCTTC. Translation: CASSAPTGVLSYNEQFF.

The chain joins TRBV28 to TRBJ1-5, with 8 bases that match TRBD1. Germline lookup yields CDR1 MDHEN and CDR2 SYDVKM. CDR3 length: 15 amino acids. The ends lost 6 bases at V and 2 bases at J; junction bases unmatched: 6. The CDR3 DNA follows: TGTGCCAGCAGCCGAACAGGGGGAGGCAATCAGCCCCAGCATTTT. The encoded protein is CASSRTGGGNQPQHF.

The chain recombines TRBV7-2 with TRBJ2-7; 8 nucleotides line up with TRBD2. CDR1 SGHTA and CDR2 FQGNSA come from the germline V gene. V shed 2 bases and J 2 bases; nucleotides not matched to a gene: 8. The CDR3 loop spans 16 amino acids. This chain's CDR3 is CASSLNVIGGAYEQYF. CDR3 bases: TGTGCCAGCAGCTTAAACGTTATCGGGGGGGCCTACGAGCAGTACTTC.

The rearrangement uses TRBV19 and TRBJ2-2, with 7 bases aligning to TRBD2. The CDR3 has 17 amino acids. V was pared by 7 bases and J by 0 bases, with 11 bases of the junction left unmatched. Looked up from germline, CDR1 is LNHDA and CDR2 is SQIVND (reference sequence). CDR3 in DNA: TGTGCCAGTATCGGGAGGACCAAGACCACGAACACCGGGGAGCTGTTTTTT. Its translation is CASIGRTKTTNTGELFF.

V usage is TRBV25-1 and J usage is TRBJ2-1; tentatively, D is TRBD2 (5 bases). Germline V gives CDR1 MGHDK, CDR2 SYGVNS. The ends were cut back, 2 bases at V and 1 base at J, with 6 bases in the middle. The CDR3 runs 14 residues. CDR3 protein: CASSEGGSYNEQFF. In DNA, the CDR3 is TGTGCCAGCAGTGAAGGAGGTTCCTACAATGAGCAGTTCTTC.

This clone has only a few counts. For the CDR3, the DNA is TGCGCCAGCCGGAGGACTAGCGGGGGTCCCACAGATACGCAGTATTTT. Translation: CASRRTSGGPTDTQYF. J is TRBJ2-3 and V is TRBV5-1, with 13 bases matching TRBD2. This CDR3 comprises 16 residues. The V segment lost 7 bases and the J segment 2 bases; nucleotides outside the gene matches: 7. Germline lookup yields CDR1 SGHRS and CDR2 YFSETQ.

This chain uses TRBV19 with TRBJ1-6, with D tentatively TRBD1 (5 bases). Germline loops: CDR1 LNHDA, CDR2 SQIVND (reference sequence). The CDR3 loop spans 16 amino acids. The V gene lost 6 bases and the J gene lost 9 bases, with 21 bases spanning the gap. As DNA, the CDR3 is TGTGCCAGTAGGGATCGGACAATAGGGCAAGCTTCACCCCTCCACTTT. This codes for CASRDRTIGQASPLHF.

The chain has TRBV3-1 (or the pseudogene TRBV3-2) and TRBJ2-6; D remains ambiguous. Germline assignment: CDR1 LGHDT and CDR2 YNNKEL (reference sequence). V lost 1 base and J lost 0, with 10 bases in between. The CDR3 covers 17 residues. The CDR3 DNA reads TGTGCCAGCAGCCAAGGGAGAGGCCTCTCTGGGGCCAACGTCCTGACTTTC. Its protein product is CASSQGRGLSGANVLTF.

The V call is TRBV19, the J call TRBJ2-7; no definite D call. The CDR3 has 13 residues. Germline CDR1 reads LNHDA; CDR2 reads SQIVND (reference sequence). Deletions cut 3 bases from V and 3 bases from J, with 9 bases between. This chain's CDR3 is CASSIFQNYEQYF. Written as DNA, the CDR3 is TGTGCCAGTAGTATTTTCCAGAACTACGAGCAGTACTTC.

J is TRBJ2-3 and V is TRBV7-9; D might be TRBD2 (5 bases). Trimming stripped 3 bases from V and 3 bases from J, with 7 bases between. This CDR3 contains 13 residues. Germline CDR1 is SEHNR and CDR2 is FQNEAQ (reference sequence). The CDR3 protein is CASSFGGTDTQYF. CDR3 bases: TGTGCCAGCAGCTTCGGCGGGACAGATACGCAGTATTTT.

The chain uses TRBV15 and TRBJ2-7; a possible D gene is TRBD2 (6 bases). The germline gives CDR1 LNHNV, CDR2 YYDKDF (reference sequence). This CDR3 is 17 amino acids long. V lost 2 bases, J lost 2 bases, and 19 bases lay in between. In DNA form, the CDR3 reads TGTGCCACCAGCAGAAACCGGGGACTCCAGACTACCTACGAGCAGTACTTC. Protein: CATSRNRGLQTTYEQYF.